This T cell receptor beta chain emerged from a study of identical twins. This clonotype appeared many times. Its antigen is not known. TCRdb itself ran the 5' RACE reads through MiXCR, one entry per CDR3 protein. Of 100,000 or so distinct CDR3 sequences in the sample, around 5.5% are singletons; the top ten hold over 9.5%. The CDR3 totals 11 residues. Trimming stripped 1 base from V and 8 bases from J, with 3 bases between. Per germline, CDR1 SGHVS and CDR2 FQNEAQ. Study outcomes and limitations: Twin-shared out-of-frame alpha sequences showed excess low generation probability. Cord blood beta clonotypes present at high abundance carried fewer insertions; no such pattern appeared in memory repertoires. The study found that models underestimated out-of-frame TCR alpha sharing in monozygotic twins.

Everyone who gave samples was a healthy Caucasian. The clonotype comes from a woman in her forties or fifties in good health. The sample consisted of memory T cells sorted from blood. The genes are TRBV7-8 and TRBJ2-1; no definite D call. The CDR3 DNA sequence: TGTGCCAGCAGCTTAGAACATGAGCAGTTCTTC. Its protein is CASSLEHEQFF. Full variable domain (remainder filled in from reference TRBV7-8 and TRBJ2-1): GAGVSQSPRYKVAKRGQDVALRCDPISGHVSLFWYQQALGQGPEFLTYFQNEAQLDKSGLPSDRFFAERPEGSVSTLKIQRTQQEDSAVYLCASSLEHEQFFGPGTRLTVL.